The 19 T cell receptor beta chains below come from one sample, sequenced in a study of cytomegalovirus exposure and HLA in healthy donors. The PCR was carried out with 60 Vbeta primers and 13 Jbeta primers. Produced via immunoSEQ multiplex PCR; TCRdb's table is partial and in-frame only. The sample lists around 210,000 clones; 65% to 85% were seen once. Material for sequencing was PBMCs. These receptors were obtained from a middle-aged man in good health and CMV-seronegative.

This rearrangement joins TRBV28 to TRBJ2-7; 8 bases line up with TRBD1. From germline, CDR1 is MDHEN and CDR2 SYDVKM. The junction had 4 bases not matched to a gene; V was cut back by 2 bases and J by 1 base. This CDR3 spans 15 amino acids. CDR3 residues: CASSLITGGSYEQYF. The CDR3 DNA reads TGTGCCAGCAGTTTAATAACAGGGGGGTCCTACGAGCAGTACTTC.

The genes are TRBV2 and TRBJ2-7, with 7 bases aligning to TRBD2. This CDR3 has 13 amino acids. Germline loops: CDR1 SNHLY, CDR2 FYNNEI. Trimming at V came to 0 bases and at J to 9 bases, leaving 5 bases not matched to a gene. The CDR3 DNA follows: TGTGCCAGCAGTGAAGCTACTGGGAGGGCGCAGTACTTC. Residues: CASSEATGRAQYF.

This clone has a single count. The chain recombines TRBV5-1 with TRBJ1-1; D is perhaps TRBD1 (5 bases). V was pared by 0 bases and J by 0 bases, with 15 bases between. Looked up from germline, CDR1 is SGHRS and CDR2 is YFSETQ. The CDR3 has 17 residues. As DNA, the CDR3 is TGCGCCAGCAGCTTGGTTCCCCAGACAGTGATGAACACTGAAGCTTTCTTT. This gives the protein CASSLVPQTVMNTEAFF.

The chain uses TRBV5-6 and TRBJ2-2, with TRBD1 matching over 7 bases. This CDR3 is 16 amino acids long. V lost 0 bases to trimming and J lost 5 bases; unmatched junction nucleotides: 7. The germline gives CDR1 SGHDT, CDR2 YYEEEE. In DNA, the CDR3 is TGTGCCAGCAGCTTGGAGGGGGCAGCTGAGACCGGGGAGCTGTTTTTT. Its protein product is CASSLEGAAETGELFF.

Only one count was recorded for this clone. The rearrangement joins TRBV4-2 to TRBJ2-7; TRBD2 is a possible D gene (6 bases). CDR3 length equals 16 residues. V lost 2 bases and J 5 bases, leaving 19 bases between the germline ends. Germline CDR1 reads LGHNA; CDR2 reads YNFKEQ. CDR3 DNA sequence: TGTGCCAGCAGCCAATTTCTAGGAGGGTCCGCCGACGAGCAGTACTTC. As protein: CASSQFLGGSADEQYF.

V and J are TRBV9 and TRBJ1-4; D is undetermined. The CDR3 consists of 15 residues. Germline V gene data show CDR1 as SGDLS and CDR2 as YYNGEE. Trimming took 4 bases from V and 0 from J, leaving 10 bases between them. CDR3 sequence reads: CASSPRGSTNEKLFF. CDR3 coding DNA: TGTGCCAGCAGCCCCCGTGGCTCAACTAATGAAAAACTGTTTTTT.

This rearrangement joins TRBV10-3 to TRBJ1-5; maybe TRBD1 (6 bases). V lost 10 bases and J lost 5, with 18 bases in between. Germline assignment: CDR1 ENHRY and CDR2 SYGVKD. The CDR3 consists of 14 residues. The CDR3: CATGRGEVDQPQHF. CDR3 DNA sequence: TGTGCCACCGGCAGGGGAGAAGTGGATCAGCCCCAGCATTTT.

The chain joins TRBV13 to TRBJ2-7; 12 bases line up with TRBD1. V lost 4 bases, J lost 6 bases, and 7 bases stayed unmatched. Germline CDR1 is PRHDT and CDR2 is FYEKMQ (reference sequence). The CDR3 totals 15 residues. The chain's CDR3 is CASSSGTGGLGEQYF. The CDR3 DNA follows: TGTGCCAGCAGCTCCGGGACAGGGGGCTTGGGCGAGCAGTACTTC. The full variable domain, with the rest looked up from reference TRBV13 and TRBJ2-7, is AAGVIQSPRHLIKEKRETATLKCYPIPRHDTVYWYQQGPGQDPQFLISFYEKMQSDKGSIPDRFSAQQFSDYHSELNMSSLELGDSALYFCASSSGTGGLGEQYFGPGTRLTVT.

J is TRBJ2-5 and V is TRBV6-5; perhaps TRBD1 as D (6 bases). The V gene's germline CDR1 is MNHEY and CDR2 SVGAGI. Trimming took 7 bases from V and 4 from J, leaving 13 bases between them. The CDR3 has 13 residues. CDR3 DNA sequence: TGTGCCAGCACCGAGCAGGGGCGAGAGACCCAGTACTTC. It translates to CASTEQGRETQYF.

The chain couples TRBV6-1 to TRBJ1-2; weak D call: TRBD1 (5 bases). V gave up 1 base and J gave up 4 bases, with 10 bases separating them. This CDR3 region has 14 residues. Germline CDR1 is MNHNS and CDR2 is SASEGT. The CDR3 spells CASSEGGRVYGYTF. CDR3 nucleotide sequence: TGTGCCAGCAGTGAAGGGGGCAGGGTCTATGGCTACACCTTC.

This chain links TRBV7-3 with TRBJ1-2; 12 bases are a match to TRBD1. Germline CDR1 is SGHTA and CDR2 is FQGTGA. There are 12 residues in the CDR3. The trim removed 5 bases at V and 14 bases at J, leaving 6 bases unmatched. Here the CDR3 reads CASSPGTGGQTF. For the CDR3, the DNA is TGTGCCAGCAGCCCCGGGACAGGGGGCCAAACCTTC. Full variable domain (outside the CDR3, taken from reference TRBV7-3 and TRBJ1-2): GAGVSQTPSNKVTEKGKYVELRCDPISGHTALYWYRQSLGQGPEFLIYFQGTGAADDSGLPNDRFFAVRPEGSVSTLKIQRTERGDSAVYLCASSPGTGGQTFGSGTRLTVV.

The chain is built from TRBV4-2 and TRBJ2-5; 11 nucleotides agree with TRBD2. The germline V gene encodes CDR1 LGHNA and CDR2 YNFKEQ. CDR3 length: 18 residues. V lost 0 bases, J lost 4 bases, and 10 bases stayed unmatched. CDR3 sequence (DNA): TGTGCCAGCAGCCAAGATCTGGTAGCGGGAGGGCGCGTAGAGACCCAGTACTTC. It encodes CASSQDLVAGGRVETQYF.

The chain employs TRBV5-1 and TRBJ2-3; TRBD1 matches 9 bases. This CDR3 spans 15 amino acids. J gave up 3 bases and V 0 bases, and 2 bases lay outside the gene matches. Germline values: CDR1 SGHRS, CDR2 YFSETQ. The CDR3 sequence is CASSLAGTGTDTQYF. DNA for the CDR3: TGCGCCAGCAGCTTGGCGGGGACAGGGACAGATACGCAGTATTTT.

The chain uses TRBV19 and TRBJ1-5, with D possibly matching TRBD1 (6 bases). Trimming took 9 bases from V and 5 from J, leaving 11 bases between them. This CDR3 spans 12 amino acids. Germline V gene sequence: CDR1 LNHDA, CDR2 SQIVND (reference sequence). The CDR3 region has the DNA TGTGCCAGCGGACAGACCCATCAGCCCCAGCATTTT. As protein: CASGQTHQPQHF. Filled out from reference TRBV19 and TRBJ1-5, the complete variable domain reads DGGITQSPKYLFRKEGQNVTLSCEQNLNHDAMYWYRQDPGQGLRLIYYSQIVNDFQKGDIAEGYSVSREKKESFPLTVTSAQKNPTAFYLCASGQTHQPQHFGDGTRLSIL.

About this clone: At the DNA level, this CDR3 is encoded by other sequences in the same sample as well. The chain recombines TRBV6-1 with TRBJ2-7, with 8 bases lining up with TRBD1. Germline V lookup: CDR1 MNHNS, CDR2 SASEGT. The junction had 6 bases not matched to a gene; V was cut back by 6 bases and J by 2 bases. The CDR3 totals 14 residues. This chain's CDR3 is CASSPGQGTYEQYF. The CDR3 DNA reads TGTGCCAGCAGCCCCGGACAGGGTACCTACGAGCAGTACTTC.

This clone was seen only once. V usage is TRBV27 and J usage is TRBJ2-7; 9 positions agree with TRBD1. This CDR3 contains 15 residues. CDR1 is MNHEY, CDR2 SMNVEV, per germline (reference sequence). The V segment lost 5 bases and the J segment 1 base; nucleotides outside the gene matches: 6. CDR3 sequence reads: CASSRRDRDSYEQYF. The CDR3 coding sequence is TGTGCCAGCAGTCGCCGGGACAGGGATTCCTACGAGCAGTACTTC.

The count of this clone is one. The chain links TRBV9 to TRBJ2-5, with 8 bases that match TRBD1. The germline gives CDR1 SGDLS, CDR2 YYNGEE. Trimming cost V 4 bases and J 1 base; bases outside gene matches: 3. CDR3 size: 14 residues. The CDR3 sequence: CASSSGQGQETQYF. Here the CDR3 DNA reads TGTGCCAGCAGCTCCGGACAGGGCCAAGAGACCCAGTACTTC. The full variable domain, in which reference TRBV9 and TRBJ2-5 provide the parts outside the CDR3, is DSGVTQTPKHLITATGQRVTLRCSPRSGDLSVYWYQQSLDQGLQFLIQYYNGEERAKGNILERFSAQQFPDLHSELNLSSLELGDSALYFCASSSGQGQETQYFGPGTRLLVL.

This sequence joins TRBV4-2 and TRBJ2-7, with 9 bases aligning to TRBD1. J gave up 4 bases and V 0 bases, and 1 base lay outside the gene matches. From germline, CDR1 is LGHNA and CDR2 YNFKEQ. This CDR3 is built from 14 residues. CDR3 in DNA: TGTGCCAGCAGCCAAGAGGGACAGGGTTACGAGCAGTACTTC. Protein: CASSQEGQGYEQYF.

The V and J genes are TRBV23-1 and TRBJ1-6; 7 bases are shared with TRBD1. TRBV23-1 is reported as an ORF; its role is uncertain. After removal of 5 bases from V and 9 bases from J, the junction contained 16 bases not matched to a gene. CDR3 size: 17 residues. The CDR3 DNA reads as TGCGCCAGCAGTTTAACAGGGGTCGGACTACTGGGTTCACCCCTCCACTTT. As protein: CASSLTGVGLLGSPLHF.